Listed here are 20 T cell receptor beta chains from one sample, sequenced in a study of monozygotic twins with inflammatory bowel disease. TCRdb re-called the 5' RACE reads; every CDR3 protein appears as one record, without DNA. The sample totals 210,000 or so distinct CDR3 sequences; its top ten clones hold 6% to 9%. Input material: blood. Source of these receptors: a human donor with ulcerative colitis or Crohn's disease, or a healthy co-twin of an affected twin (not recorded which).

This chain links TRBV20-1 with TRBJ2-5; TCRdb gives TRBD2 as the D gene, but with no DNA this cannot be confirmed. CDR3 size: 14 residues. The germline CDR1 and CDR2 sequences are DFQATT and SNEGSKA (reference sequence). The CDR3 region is CSGGRGTYQETQYF.

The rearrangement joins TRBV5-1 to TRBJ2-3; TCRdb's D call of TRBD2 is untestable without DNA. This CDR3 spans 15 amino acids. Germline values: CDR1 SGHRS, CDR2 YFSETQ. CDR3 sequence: CASSPRTSWTDTQYF. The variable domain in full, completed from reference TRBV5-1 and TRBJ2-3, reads KAGVTQTPRYLIKTRGQQVTLSCSPISGHRSVSWYQQTPGQGLQFLFEYFSETQRNKGNFPGRFSGRQFSNSRSEMNVSTLELGDSALYLCASSPRTSWTDTQYFGPGTRLTVL.

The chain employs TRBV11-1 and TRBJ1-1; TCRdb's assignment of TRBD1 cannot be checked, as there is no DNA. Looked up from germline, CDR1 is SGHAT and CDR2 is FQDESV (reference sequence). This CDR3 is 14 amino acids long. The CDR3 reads CTSSMDRGGTEAFF. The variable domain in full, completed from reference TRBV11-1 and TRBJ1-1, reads EAEVAQSPRYKITEKSQAVAFWCDPISGHATLYWYRQILGQGPELLVQFQDESVVDDSQLPKDRFSAERLKGVDSTLKIQPAELGDSAMYLCTSSMDRGGTEAFFGQGTRLTVV.

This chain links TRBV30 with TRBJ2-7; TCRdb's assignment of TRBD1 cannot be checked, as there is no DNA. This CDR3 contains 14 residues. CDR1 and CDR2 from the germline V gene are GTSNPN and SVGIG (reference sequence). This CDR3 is CAWDYGTGVGEQYF.

CDR3 region: CASSSTLFWDRLNTEAFF. The genes are TRBV27 and TRBJ1-1; TCRdb calls TRBD1, which cannot be checked without DNA. CDR1 and CDR2 (germline): MNHEY, SMNVEV (reference sequence). The length of the CDR3 is 18 residues.

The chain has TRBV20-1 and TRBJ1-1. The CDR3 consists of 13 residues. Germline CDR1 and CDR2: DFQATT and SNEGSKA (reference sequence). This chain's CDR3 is CSARWVGNTEAFF.

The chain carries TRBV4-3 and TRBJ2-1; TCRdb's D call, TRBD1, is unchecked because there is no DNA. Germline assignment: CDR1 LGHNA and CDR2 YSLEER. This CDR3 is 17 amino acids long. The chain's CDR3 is CASSHDRGAGTYNEQFF.

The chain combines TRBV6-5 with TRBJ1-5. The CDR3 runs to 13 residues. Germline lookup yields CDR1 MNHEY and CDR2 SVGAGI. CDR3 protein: CASSYSGAQPQHF.

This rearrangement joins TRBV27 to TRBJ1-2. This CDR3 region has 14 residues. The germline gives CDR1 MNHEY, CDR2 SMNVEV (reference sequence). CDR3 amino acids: CASSYDGTYYGYTF.

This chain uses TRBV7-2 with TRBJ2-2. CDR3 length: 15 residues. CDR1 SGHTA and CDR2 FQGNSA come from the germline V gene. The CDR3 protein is CASSWGSVGTGELFF.

CDR3 protein: CASSHGRGIYGYTF. This chain links TRBV12-3 or TRBV12-4 with TRBJ1-2. There are 14 residues in the CDR3.

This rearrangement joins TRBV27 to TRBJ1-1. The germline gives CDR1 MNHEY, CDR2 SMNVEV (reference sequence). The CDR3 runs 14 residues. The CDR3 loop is CASSLQAGATEAFF.

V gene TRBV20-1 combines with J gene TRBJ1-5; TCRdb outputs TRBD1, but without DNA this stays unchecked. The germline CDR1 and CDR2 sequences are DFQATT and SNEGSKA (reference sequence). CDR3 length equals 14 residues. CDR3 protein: CSAPGQGVNQPQHF.

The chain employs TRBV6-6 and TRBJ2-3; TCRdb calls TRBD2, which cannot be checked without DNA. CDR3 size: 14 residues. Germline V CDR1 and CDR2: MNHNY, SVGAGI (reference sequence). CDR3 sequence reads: CASNLAGGAYTQYF.

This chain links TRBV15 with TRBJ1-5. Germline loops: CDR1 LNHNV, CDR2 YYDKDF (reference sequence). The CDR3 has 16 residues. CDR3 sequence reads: CATSREGGESNQPQHF.

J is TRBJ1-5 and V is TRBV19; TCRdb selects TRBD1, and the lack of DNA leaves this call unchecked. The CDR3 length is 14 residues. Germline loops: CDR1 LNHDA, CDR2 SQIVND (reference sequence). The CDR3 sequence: CASSLQGFGQPQHF.

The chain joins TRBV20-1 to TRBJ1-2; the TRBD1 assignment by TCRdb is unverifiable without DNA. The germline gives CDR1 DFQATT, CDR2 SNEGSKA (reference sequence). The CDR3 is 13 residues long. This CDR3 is CSAVKGSSHGYTF.

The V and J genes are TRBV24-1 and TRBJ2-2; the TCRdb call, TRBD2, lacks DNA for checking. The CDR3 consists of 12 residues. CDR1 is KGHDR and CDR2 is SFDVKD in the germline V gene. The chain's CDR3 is CATSPRGGELFF.

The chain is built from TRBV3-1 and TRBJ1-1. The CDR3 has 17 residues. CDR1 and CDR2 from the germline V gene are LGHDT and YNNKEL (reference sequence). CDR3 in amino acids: CASSQDLFGEMNTEAFF.

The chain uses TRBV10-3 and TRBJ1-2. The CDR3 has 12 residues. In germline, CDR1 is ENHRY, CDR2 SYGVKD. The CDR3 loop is CAIRASGYGYTF.